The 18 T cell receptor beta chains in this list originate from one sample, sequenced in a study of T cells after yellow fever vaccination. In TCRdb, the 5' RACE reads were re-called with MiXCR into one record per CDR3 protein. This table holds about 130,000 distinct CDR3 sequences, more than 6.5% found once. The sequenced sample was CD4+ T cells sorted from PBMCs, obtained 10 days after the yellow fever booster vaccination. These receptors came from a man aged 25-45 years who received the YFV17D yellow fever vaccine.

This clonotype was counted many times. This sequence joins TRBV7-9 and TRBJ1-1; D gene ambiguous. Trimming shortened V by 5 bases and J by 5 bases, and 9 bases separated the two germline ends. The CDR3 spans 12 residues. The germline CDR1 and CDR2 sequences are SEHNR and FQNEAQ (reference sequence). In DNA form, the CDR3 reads TGTGCCAGCAGCCCTGACGGAACTGAAGCTTTCTTT. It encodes CASSPDGTEAFF.

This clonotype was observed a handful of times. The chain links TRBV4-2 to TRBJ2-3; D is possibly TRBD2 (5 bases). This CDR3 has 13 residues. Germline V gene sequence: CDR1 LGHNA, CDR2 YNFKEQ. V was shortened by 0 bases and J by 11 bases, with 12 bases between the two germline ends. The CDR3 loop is CASSQEGAARQYF. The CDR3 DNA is TGTGCCAGCAGCCAAGAAGGAGCGGCGAGGCAGTATTTT.

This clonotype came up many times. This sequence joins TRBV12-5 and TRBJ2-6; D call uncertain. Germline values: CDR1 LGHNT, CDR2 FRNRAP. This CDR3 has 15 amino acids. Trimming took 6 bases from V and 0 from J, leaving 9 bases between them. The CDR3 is CASGPGFSGANVLTF. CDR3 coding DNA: TGTGCTAGTGGCCCTGGCTTCTCTGGGGCCAACGTCCTGACTTTC. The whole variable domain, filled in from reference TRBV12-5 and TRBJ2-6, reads DARVTQTPRHKVTEMGQEVTMRCQPILGHNTVFWYRQTMMQGLELLAYFRNRAPLDDSGMPKDRFSAEMPDATLATLKIQPSEPRDSAVYFCASGPGFSGANVLTFGAGSRLTVL.

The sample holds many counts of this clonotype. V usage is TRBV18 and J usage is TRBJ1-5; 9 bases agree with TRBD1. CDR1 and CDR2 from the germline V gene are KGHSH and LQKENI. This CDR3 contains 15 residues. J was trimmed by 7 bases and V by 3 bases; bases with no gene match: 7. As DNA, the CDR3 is TGTGCCAGCTCACCGGGGGGACAGGGAGGACAGCCCCAGCATTTT. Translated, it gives CASSPGGQGGQPQHF.

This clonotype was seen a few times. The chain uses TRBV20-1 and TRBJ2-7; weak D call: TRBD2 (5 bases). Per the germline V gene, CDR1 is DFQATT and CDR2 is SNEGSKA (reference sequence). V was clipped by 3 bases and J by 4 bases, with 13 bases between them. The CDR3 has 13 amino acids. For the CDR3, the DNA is TGCAGTGCTAGTAGAGGGTCTAGGTACGAGCAGTACTTC. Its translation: CSASRGSRYEQYF.

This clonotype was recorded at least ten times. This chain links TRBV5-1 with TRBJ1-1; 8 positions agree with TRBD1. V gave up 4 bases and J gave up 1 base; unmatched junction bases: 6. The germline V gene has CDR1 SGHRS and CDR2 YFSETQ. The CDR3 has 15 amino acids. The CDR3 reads CASSSTGGANTEAFF. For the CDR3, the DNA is TGCGCCAGCAGCAGCACAGGGGGGGCGAACACTGAAGCTTTCTTT.

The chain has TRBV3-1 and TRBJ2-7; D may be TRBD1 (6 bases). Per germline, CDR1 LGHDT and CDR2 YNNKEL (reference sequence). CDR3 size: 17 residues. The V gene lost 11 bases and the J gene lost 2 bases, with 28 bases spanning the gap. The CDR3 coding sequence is TGTGCCTGCTGTAGAAGTCGGAACAGGGACATGACCTACGAGCAGTACTTC. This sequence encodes CACCRSRNRDMTYEQYF.

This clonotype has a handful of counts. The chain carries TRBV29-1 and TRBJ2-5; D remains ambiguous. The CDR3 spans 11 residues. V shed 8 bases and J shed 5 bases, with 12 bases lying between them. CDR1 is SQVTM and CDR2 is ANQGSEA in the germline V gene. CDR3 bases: TGCAGCCTAGGGTTCGGGGAGACCCAGTACTTC. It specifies CSLGFGETQYF.

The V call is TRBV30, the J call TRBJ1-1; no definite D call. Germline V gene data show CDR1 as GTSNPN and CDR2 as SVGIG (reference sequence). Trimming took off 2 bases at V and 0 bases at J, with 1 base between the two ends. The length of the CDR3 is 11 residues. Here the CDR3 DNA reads TGTGCCTGGAGTATGAACACTGAAGCTTTCTTT. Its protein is CAWSMNTEAFF.

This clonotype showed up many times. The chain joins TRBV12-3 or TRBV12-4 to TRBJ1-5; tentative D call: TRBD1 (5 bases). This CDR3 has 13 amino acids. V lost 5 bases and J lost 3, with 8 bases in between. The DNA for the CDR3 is TGTGCCAGCAGTGGGACCTCCAATCAGCCCCAGCATTTT. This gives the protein CASSGTSNQPQHF.

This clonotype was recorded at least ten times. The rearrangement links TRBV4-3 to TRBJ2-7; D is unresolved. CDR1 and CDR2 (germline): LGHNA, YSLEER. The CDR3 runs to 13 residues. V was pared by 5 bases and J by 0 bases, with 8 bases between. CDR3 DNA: TGCGCCAGCAGCAAGGAGAACTCCTACGAGCAGTACTTC. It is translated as CASSKENSYEQYF.

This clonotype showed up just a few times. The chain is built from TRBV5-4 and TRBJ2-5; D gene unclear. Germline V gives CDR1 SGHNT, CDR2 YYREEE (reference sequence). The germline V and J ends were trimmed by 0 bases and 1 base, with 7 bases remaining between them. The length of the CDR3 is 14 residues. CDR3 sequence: CASSLDWRQETQYF. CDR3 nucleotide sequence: TGTGCCAGCAGCTTGGACTGGCGCCAAGAGACCCAGTACTTC.

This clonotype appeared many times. Written as DNA, the CDR3 is TGTGCCATCAGTGAGTCCGTGTTGGATGAGCAGTTCTTC. It codes for CAISESVLDEQFF. The genes are TRBV10-3 and TRBJ2-1; D is undetermined. The CDR3 contains 13 residues. Germline V gene lookup returns CDR1 ENHRY and CDR2 SYGVKD. Trimming left V 0 bases short and J 8 bases short, with 8 bases between.

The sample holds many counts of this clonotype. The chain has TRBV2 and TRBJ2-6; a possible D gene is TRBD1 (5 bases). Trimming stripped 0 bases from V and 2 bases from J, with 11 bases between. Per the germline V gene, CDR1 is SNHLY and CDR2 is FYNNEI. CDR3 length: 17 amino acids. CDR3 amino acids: CASSEATRAAGANVLTF. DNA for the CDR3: TGTGCCAGCAGTGAAGCGACCAGGGCGGCTGGGGCCAACGTCCTGACTTTC.

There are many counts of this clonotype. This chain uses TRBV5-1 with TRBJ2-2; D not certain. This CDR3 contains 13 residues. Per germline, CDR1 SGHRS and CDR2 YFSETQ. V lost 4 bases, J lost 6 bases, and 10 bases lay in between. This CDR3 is CASSPGLPGELFF. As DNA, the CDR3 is TGCGCCAGCAGCCCTGGATTACCCGGGGAGCTGTTTTTT. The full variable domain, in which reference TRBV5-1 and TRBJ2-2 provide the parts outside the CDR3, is KAGVTQTPRYLIKTRGQQVTLSCSPISGHRSVSWYQQTPGQGLQFLFEYFSETQRNKGNFPGRFSGRQFSNSRSEMNVSTLELGDSALYLCASSPGLPGELFFGEGSRLTVL.

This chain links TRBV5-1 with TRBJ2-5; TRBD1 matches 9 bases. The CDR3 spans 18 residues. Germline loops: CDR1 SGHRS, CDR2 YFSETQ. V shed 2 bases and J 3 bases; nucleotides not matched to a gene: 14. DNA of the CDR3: TGCGCCAGCAGCTTTCGGGGTCGCCCCGGACAGGGGAAAGAGACCCAGTACTTC. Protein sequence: CASSFRGRPGQGKETQYF.

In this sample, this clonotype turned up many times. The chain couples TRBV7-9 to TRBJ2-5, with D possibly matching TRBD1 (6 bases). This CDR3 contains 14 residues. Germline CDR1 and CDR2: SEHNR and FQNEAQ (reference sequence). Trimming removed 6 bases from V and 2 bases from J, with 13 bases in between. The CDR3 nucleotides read TGTGCCAGCAGTCCACAGGGTAATCAAGAGACCCAGTACTTC. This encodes CASSPQGNQETQYF.

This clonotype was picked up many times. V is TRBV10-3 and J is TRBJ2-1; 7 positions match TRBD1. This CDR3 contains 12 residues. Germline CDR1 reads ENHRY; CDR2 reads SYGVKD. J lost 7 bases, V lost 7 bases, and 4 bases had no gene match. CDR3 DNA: TGTGCCATCACTGACAGGGCAAATGAGCAGTTCTTC. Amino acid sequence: CAITDRANEQFF.